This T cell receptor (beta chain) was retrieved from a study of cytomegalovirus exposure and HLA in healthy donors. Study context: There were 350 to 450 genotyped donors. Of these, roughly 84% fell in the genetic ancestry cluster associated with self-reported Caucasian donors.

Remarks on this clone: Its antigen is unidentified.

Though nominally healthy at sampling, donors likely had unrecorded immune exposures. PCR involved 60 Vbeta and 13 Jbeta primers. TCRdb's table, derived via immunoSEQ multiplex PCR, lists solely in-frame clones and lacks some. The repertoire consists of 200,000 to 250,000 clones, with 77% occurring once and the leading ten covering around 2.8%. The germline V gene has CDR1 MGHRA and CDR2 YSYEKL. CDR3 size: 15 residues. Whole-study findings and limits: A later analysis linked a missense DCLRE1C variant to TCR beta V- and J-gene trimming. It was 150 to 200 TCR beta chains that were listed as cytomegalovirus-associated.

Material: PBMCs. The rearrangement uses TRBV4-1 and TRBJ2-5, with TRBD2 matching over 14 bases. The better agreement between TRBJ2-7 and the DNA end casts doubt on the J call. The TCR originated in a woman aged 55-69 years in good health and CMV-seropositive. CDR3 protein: CASSRGLAGGYEQYF. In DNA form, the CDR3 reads TGCGCCAGCAGCCGCGGACTAGCGGGGGGTTACGAGCAGTACTTC.